The 14 T cell receptor beta chains in this list originate from one sample, sequenced in a study of shared clonotypes between healthy human individuals. TCRdb keeps only in-frame clones here, not all; method: immunoSEQ multiplex PCR. The sample holds roughly 1,000,000 clones; more than 75% are singletons and the top ten take 0.55% to 0.7%. Input material: memory CD4+ T cells from PBMCs. Subset defined: CD45RA-negative fraction. The receptors were sampled from a man younger than 35 in good health. Some clones in this sample may be carry-over from other donors' samples.

V gene TRBV7-2 combines with J gene TRBJ2-3; D remains ambiguous. The germline V gene encodes CDR1 SGHTA and CDR2 FQGNSA. V shed 1 base and J shed 0 bases, with 5 bases lying between them. The CDR3 runs to 14 residues. The CDR3 reads CASSLGPSTDTQYF. The CDR3, as DNA: TGTGCCAGCAGCTTAGGCCCCAGCACAGATACGCAGTATTTT.

V usage is TRBV5-6 and J usage is TRBJ2-3, with 11 nucleotides matching TRBD2. V trimming: 0 bases; J trimming: 4 bases; junction bases outside the gene matches: 7. Germline V gene lookup returns CDR1 SGHDT and CDR2 YYEEEE. The CDR3 covers 17 residues. CDR3 sequence reads: CASSLAPTSGNSDTQYF. The DNA of the CDR3 is TGTGCCAGCAGCTTGGCCCCGACTAGCGGGAATTCAGATACGCAGTATTTT.

This clone was counted once. The chain has TRBV9 and TRBJ2-7; 9 positions agree with TRBD2. CDR1 is SGDLS and CDR2 is YYNGEE in the germline V gene. The CDR3 is 14 amino acids. V lost 4 bases to trimming and J lost 2 bases; unmatched junction nucleotides: 4. CDR3 amino acids: CASSPRGGPYEQYF. The CDR3 region has the DNA TGTGCCAGCAGCCCGCGGGGGGGGCCCTACGAGCAGTACTTC.

The chain recombines TRBV5-4 with TRBJ2-7; no definite D call. CDR1 is SGHNT and CDR2 is YYREEE in the germline V gene (reference sequence). This CDR3 contains 11 residues. V lost 4 bases to trimming and J lost 7 bases, with 9 bases between them. The CDR3 DNA follows: TGTGCCAGCAGCCCACCCCGAGAGCAGTACTTC. Protein product: CASSPPREQYF.

The chain uses TRBV7-9 and TRBJ1-1; TRBD1 matches at 7 bases. With V trimmed by 4 bases and J by 4 bases, 6 bases remained unmatched. This CDR3 is built from 14 residues. CDR1 and CDR2 from the germline V gene are SEHNR and FQNEAQ (reference sequence). The CDR3, as DNA: TGTGCCAGCAGCTACGACAGGGCGGGCACTGAAGCTTTCTTT. Translating it yields CASSYDRAGTEAFF. Looking up the rest from reference TRBV7-9 and TRBJ1-1 gives the full variable domain: DTGVSQNPRHKITKRGQNVTFRCDPISEHNRLYWYRQTLGQGPEFLTYFQNEAQLEKSRLLSDRFSAERPKGSFSTLEIQRTEQGDSAMYLCASSYDRAGTEAFFGQGTRLTVV.

The V and J genes are TRBV19 and TRBJ2-5; 13 nucleotides match TRBD2. V shed 5 bases, J shed 2 bases, and the junction held 2 bases outside the gene matches. This CDR3 contains 15 residues. Germline loops: CDR1 LNHDA, CDR2 SQIVND (reference sequence). Here the CDR3 reads CASSSGLAGQETQYF. DNA for the CDR3: TGTGCCAGTAGTTCGGGACTAGCGGGGCAAGAGACCCAGTACTTC.

V usage is TRBV7-9 and J usage is TRBJ1-2; D may be TRBD1 (5 bases). The CDR3 spans 16 residues. Germline loops: CDR1 SEHNR, CDR2 FQNEAQ (reference sequence). Trimming took 5 bases from V and 2 from J, leaving 18 bases between them. The CDR3 region is CASSARVGGPNYGYTF. The CDR3 DNA follows: TGTGCCAGCAGCGCCCGGGTGGGGGGACCAAACTATGGCTACACCTTC.

V is TRBV5-1 and J is TRBJ1-2, with D maybe TRBD1 (5 bases). In germline, CDR1 is SGHRS, CDR2 YFSETQ. The germline V and J ends were trimmed by 5 bases and 7 bases, with 18 bases remaining between them. This CDR3 spans 14 amino acids. DNA of the CDR3: TGCGCCAGCAGTTACGGGGGAGAATACGGTGGCTACACCTTC. This encodes CASSYGGEYGGYTF.

A single count supports this clone. V is TRBV28 and J is TRBJ1-5; D is uncertain. V lost 4 bases and J lost 9, with 13 bases in between. Germline V gives CDR1 MDHEN, CDR2 SYDVKM. This CDR3 has 13 residues. CDR3 nucleotides: TGTGCCAGCAGTTACGGGAATGATAGGCCCCAGCATTTT. Residues: CASSYGNDRPQHF.

The V and J genes are TRBV19 and TRBJ2-1; a weak D match, TRBD2 (7 bases). Deletions cut 5 bases from V and 8 bases from J, with 16 bases between. The CDR3 totals 14 residues. Per germline, CDR1 LNHDA and CDR2 SQIVND (reference sequence). The CDR3 DNA is TGTGCCAGTAGTCCTGGGGGGGGGCGCGATGAGCAGTTCTTC. The encoded protein is CASSPGGGRDEQFF. The entire variable domain, with the rest obtained from reference TRBV19 and TRBJ2-1, is as follows: DGGITQSPKYLFRKEGQNVTLSCEQNLNHDAMYWYRQDPGQGLRLIYYSQIVNDFQKGDIAEGYSVSREKKESFPLTVTSAQKNPTAFYLCASSPGGGRDEQFFGPGTRLTVL.

As regards this clone: At one boundary the junction diverges from the germline segment, which might be a read error. The V call is TRBV5-1, the J call TRBJ2-7, with no clear D. The CDR3 consists of 13 residues. The germline CDR1 and CDR2 sequences are SGHRS and YFSETQ. CDR3 region: CASSPGPLYEQYF. The CDR3 DNA reads as TGTGCCAGCAGCCCTGGACCTTTATACGAGCAGTACTTC.

The CDR3 protein is CASSPTQGWGAGELFF. The CDR3 coding sequence is TGTGCCAGCAGCCCGACTCAGGGATGGGGTGCCGGGGAGCTGTTTTTT. This chain links TRBV7-9 with TRBJ2-2; D might be TRBD1 (5 bases). Germline CDR1 and CDR2: SEHNR and FQNEAQ (reference sequence). This CDR3 region has 16 residues. Trimming removed 5 bases from V and 6 bases from J, with 19 bases in between. The full variable domain, rest sourced from reference TRBV7-9 and TRBJ2-2, is DTGVSQNPRHKITKRGQNVTFRCDPISEHNRLYWYRQTLGQGPEFLTYFQNEAQLEKSRLLSDRFSAERPKGSFSTLEIQRTEQGDSAMYLCASSPTQGWGAGELFFGEGSRLTVL.

The chain employs TRBV10-3 and TRBJ2-1; possible D gene TRBD1, 5 bases. The CDR3 is 17 amino acids. Germline assignment: CDR1 ENHRY and CDR2 SYGVKD. Trimming removed 0 bases from V and 4 bases from J, with 16 bases in between. The CDR3 DNA sequence: TGTGCCATCAGTGAGTCATCGAGGACGGACATGTACAATGAGCAGTTCTTC. It is translated as CAISESSRTDMYNEQFF.

This chain connects TRBV4-2 to TRBJ2-7, with 10 bases aligning to TRBD1. CDR1 and CDR2 (germline): LGHNA, YNFKEQ. The J segment lost 6 bases and the V segment lost 1 base, leaving 12 bases of the junction unmatched. CDR3 length equals 17 residues. The DNA of the CDR3 is TGTGCCAGCAGCCAAGTGACAGGGGGCCAGTTTAGGGGCGAGCAGTACTTC. Translated, it gives CASSQVTGGQFRGEQYF.